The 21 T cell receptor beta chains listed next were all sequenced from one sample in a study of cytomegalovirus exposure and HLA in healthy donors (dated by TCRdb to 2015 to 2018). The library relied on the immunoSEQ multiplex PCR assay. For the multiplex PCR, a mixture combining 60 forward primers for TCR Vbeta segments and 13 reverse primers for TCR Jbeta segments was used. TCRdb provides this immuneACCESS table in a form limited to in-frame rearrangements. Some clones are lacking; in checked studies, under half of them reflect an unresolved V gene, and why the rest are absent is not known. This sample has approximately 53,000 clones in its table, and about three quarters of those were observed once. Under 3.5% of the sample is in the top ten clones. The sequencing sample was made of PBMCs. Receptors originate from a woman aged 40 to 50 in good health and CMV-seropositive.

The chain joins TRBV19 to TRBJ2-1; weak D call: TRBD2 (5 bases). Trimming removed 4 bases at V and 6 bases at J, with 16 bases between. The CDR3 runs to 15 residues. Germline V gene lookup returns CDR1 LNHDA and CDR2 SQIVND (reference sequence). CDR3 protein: CASSNGLLGGNEQFF. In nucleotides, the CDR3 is TGTGCCAGTAGTAACGGACTCCTAGGTGGCAATGAGCAGTTCTTC.

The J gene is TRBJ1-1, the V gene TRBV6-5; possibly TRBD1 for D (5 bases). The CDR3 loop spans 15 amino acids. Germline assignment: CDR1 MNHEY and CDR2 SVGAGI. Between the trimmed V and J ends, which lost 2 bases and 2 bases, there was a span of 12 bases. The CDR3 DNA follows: TGTGCCAGCAGTTACAGGGGTTTTACCAACACTGAAGCTTTCTTT. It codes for CASSYRGFTNTEAFF.

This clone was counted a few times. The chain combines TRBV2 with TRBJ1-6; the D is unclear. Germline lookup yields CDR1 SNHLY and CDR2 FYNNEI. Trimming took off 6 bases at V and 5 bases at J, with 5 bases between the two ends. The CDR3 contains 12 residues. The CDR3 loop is CASRQNNSPLHF. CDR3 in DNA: TGTGCCAGCAGGCAGAATAATTCACCCCTCCACTTT.

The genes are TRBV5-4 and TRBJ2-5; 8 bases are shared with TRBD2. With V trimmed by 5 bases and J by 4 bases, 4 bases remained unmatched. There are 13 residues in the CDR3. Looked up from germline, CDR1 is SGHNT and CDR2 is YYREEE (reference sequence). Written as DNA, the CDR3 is TGTGCCAGCAGGGCGGGACTAGTAGAGACCCAGTACTTC. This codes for CASRAGLVETQYF.

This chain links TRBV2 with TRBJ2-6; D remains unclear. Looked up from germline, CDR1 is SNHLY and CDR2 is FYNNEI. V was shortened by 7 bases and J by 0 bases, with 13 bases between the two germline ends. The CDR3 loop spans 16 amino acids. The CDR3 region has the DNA TGTGCCAGCACGCGCAATACAGACTCTGGGGCCAACGTCCTGACTTTC. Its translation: CASTRNTDSGANVLTF.

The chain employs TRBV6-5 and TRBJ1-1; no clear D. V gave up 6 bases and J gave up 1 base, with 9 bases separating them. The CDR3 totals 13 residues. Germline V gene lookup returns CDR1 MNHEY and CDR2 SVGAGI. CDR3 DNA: TGTGCCAGCAGAGACACAGAGAACACTGAAGCTTTCTTT. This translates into CASRDTENTEAFF.

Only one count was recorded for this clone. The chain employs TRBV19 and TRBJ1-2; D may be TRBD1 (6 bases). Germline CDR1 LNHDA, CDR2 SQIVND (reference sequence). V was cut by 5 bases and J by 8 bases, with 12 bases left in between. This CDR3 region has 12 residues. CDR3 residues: CASSSQGAGYTF. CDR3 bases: TGTGCCAGTAGTTCACAGGGTGCCGGCTACACCTTC.

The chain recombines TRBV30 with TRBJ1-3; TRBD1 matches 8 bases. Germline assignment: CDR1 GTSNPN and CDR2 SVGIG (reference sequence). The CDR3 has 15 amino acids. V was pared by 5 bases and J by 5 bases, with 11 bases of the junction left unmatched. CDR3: CAWSTRTGIRNTIYF. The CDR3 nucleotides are TGTGCCTGGTCCACCCGGACAGGGATAAGAAACACCATATATTTT.

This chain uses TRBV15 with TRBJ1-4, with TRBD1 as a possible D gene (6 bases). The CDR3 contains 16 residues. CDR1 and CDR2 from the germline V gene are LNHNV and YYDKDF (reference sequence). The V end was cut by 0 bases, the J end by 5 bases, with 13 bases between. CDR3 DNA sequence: TGTGCCACCAGCAGAGATTCGCACAGGGCAAATGAAAAACTGTTTTTT. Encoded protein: CATSRDSHRANEKLFF.

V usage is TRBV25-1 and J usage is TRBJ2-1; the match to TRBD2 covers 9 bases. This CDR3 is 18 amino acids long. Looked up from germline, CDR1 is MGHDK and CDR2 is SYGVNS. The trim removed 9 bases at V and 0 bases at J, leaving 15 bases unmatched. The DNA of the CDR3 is TGTGCCAGAACGGGAGAGCGGGCTAGCGGGGTCTCCTACAATGAGCAGTTCTTC. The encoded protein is CARTGERASGVSYNEQFF.

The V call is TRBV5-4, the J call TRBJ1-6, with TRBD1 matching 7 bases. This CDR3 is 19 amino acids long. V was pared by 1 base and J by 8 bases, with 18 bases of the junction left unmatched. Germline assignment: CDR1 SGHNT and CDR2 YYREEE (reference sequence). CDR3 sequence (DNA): TGTGCCAGCAGCTTGATCCGACAGGGTCCCTTCGTGGCAGATTCACCCCTCCACTTT. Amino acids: CASSLIRQGPFVADSPLHF.

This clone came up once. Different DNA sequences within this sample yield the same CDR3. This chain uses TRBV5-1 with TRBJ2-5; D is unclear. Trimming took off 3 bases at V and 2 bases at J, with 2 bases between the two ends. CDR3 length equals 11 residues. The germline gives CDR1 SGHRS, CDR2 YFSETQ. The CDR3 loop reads CASSSQETQYF. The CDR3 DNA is TGCGCCAGCAGCTCACAAGAGACCCAGTACTTC.

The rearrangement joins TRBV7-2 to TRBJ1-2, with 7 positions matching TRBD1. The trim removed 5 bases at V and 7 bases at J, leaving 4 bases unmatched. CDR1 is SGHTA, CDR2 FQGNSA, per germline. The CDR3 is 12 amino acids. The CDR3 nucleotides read TGTGCCAGCAGCGCAGACAGGGTTGGCTACACCTTC. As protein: CASSADRVGYTF. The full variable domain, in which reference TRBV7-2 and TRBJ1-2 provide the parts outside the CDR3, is GAGVSQSPSNKVTEKGKDVELRCDPISGHTALYWYRQSLGQGLEFLIYFQGNSAPDKSGLPSDRFSAERTGGSVSTLTIQRTQQEDSAVYLCASSADRVGYTFGSGTRLTVV.

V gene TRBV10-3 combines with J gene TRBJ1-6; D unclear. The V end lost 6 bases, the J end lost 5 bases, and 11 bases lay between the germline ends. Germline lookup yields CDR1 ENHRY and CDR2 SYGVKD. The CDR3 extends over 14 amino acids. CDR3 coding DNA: TGTGCCATCAGGGCATCGGCGGATAATTCACCCCTCCACTTT. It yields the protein CAIRASADNSPLHF.

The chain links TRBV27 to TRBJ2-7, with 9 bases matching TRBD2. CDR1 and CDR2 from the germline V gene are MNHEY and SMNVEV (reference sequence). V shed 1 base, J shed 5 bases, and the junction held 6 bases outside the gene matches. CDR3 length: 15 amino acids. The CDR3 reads CASSLYPAGGNEQYF. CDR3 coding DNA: TGTGCCAGCAGTTTATACCCAGCGGGGGGCAACGAGCAGTACTTC.

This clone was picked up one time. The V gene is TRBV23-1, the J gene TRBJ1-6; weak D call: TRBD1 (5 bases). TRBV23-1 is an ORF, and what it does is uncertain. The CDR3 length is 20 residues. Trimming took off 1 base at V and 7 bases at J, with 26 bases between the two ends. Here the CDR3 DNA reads TGCGCCAGCAGTCAATTTAAATCGGGACTCACCCTCCGGGGGAATTCACCCCTCCACTTT. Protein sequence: CASSQFKSGLTLRGNSPLHF.

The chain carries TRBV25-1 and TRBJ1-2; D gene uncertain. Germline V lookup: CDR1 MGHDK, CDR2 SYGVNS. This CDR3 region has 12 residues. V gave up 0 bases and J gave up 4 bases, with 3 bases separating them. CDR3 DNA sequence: TGTGCCAGCAGTGAATATAGCTATGGCTACACCTTC. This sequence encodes CASSEYSYGYTF.

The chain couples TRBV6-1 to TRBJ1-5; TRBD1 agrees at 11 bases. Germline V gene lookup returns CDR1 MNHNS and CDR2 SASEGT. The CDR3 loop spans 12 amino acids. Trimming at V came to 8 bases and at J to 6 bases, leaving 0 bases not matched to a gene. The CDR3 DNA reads TGTGCCAGCGGACAGGGGGCTCAGCCCCAGCATTTT. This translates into CASGQGAQPQHF.

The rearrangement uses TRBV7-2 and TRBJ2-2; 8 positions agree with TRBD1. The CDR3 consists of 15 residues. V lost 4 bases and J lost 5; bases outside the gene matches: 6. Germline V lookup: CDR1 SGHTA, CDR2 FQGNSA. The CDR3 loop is CASSSGQGRTGELFF. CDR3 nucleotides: TGTGCCAGCAGCTCCGGACAGGGTAGGACCGGGGAGCTGTTTTTT.

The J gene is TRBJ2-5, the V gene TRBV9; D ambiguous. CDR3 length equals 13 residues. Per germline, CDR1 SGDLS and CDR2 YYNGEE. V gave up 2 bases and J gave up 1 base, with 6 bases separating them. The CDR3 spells CASSVSGQETQYF. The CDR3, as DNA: TGTGCCAGCAGCGTCTCAGGCCAAGAGACCCAGTACTTC.

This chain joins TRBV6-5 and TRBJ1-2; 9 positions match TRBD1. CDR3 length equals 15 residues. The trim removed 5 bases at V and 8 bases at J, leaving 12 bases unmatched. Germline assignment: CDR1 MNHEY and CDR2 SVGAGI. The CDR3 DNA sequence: TGTGCCAGCAGTCTCTCGGGGGGACAGGGCCGCGGCTACACCTTC. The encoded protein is CASSLSGGQGRGYTF.